A selection of T cell receptor beta chains follows, all from one sample in a study of patients and donors after allogeneic stem cell transplantation. TCRdb ran MiXCR on the RT-PCR reads and lists one entry per CDR3 protein. The sample lists some 880,000 distinct CDR3 sequences, 15% to 20% occurring once. Sequenced sample: blood, either unsorted or a sorted T cell fraction (not recorded which). Receptor source: a human donor who was either an allogeneic HSCT recipient or a stem cell or donor lymphocyte infusion donor (not recorded which). It is not recorded whose cells these are; they may come from a transplant donor. CDR3s leave out the opening cysteine and the closing phenylalanine or tryptophan. Each record gives: V gene, J gene, CDR3 protein.

V: TRBV7-9; J: TRBJ2-7; CDR3: ASSSRQGSPSYEQY
V: TRBV20-1; J: TRBJ1-2; CDR3: SARDPGLTGGYT
V: TRBV7-9; J: TRBJ2-6; CDR3: ASSPRPSGSGANVLT
V: TRBV5-1; J: TRBJ1-2; CDR3: ASSLGTATMGYT
V: TRBV29-1; J: TRBJ2-1; CDR3: SVLRDRVPLGQF
V: TRBV12-3/TRBV12-4; J: TRBJ1-2; CDR3: ASTKRRGPNYGYT
V: TRBV20-1; J: TRBJ1-2; CDR3: SARNLGGGSYGYT
V: TRBV10-3; J: TRBJ2-1; CDR3: ATKNFGQGRDDEQF
V: TRBV5-1; J: TRBJ2-3; CDR3: ASSRRGASTDTQY
V: TRBV20-1; J: TRBJ2-7; CDR3: SASDGREVYEQY
V: TRBV5-1; J: TRBJ2-1; CDR3: ASSMTSDSYNEQF
V: TRBV6-5; J: TRBJ1-2; CDR3: ASSYSFGTGENYGYT
V: TRBV5-1; J: TRBJ2-7; CDR3: ASRQSSHSYEQY
V: TRBV12-3/TRBV12-4; J: TRBJ2-7; CDR3: ASSSRGGTSYEQY
V: TRBV9; J: TRBJ1-2; CDR3: ASSSDSLPANYGYT
V: TRBV12-3/TRBV12-4; J: TRBJ1-5; CDR3: ASSGTGMTYSNQPQH
V: TRBV5-1; J: TRBJ1-1; CDR3: ASSIQGVAEAF
V: TRBV5-1; J: TRBJ1-2; CDR3: ASSLEGIERSGYT
V: TRBV5-1; J: TRBJ1-6; CDR3: ASSLEGTGNSPLH
V: TRBV7-2; J: TRBJ1-2; CDR3: ASSPESRTGLYGYT
V: TRBV25-1; J: TRBJ2-7; CDR3: ASSEADQSYEQY
V: TRBV10-3; J: TRBJ1-5; CDR3: AISDRDESNQPQH
V: TRBV29-1; J: TRBJ2-5; CDR3: SAQKSGEYQETQY
V: TRBV12-3/TRBV12-4; J: TRBJ1-5; CDR3: ASSLTGNQPQH
V: TRBV12-3/TRBV12-4; J: TRBJ1-4; CDR3: ASSLGEAGGQKLF
V: TRBV10-3; J: TRBJ1-6; CDR3: AISAGGPSSYNSPLH
V: TRBV20-1; J: TRBJ1-2; CDR3: SARAGTKGGGYT
V: TRBV21-1; J: TRBJ2-2; CDR3: ASSISIKTGGNGELF
V: TRBV11-3; J: TRBJ2-7; CDR3: ASSTGQGSDEQY
V: TRBV6-1; J: TRBJ2-5; CDR3: ASSEAGRRRETQY
V: TRBV30; J: TRBJ1-2; CDR3: AWSLKVTNYGYT
V: TRBV4-3; J: TRBJ1-2; CDR3: ASSQEKGWANYGYT
V: TRBV12-3/TRBV12-4; J: TRBJ1-5; CDR3: ASSSSVGQPQH
V: TRBV12-3/TRBV12-4; J: TRBJ2-6; CDR3: ASSLHPQRRLQGANVLT